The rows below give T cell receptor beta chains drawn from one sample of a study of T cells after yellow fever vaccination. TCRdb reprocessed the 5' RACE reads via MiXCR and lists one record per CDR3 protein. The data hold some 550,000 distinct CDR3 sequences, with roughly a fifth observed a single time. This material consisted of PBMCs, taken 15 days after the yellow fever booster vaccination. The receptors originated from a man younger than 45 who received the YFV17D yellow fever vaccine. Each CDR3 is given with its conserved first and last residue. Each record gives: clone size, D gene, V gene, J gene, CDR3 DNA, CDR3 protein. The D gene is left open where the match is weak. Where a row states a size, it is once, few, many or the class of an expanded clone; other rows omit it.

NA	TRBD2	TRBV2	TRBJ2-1	TGTGCCAGCAGTGAACTAGCGGGAGATGAGCAGTTCTTC	CASSELAGDEQFF
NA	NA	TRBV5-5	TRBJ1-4	TGTGCCAGCAGCGATGACAGCCTCGGTAATGAAAAACTGTTTTTT	CASSDDSLGNEKLFF
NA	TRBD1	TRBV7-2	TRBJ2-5	TGTGCCAGCAGCTTAGATGGACAGGTGGAGGCGACCCAGTACTTC	CASSLDGQVEATQYF
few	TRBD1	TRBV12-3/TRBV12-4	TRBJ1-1	TGTGCCAGCAGTCCGACAGGGGGCTTGACTGAAGCTTTCTTT	CASSPTGGLTEAFF
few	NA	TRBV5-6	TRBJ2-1	TGTGCCAGCAGCACCGTCGGATACAATGAGCAGTTCTTC	CASSTVGYNEQFF
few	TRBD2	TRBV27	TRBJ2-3	TGTGCCAGCAGTGTTCTCGAAGGGCGGGAGTTCACAGATACGCAGTATTTT	CASSVLEGREFTDTQYF
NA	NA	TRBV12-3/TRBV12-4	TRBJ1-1	TGTGCCAGCAGTTTATTTGAGAACACTGAAGCTTTCTTT	CASSLFENTEAFF
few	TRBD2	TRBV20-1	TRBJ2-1	TGCAGTATTAGCGGGAGCCGAACCTACAATGAGCAGTTCTTC	CSISGSRTYNEQFF
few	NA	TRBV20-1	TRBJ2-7	TGCAGTGCTAGGAGACTCCTAAACACCTACGAGCAGTACTTC	CSARRLLNTYEQYF
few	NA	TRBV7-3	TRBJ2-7	TGTGCCAAAACTCCGACTAGGGCGGCGAACGAGCAGTACTTC	CAKTPTRAANEQYF
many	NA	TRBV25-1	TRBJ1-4	TGTGCCAGCAGTCCCCGGGGTGAAAAACTGTTTTTT	CASSPRGEKLFF
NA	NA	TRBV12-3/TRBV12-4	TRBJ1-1	TGTGCCAGCAGTTTCAAGAAAGGGTACGGAGAAGCTTTCTTT	CASSFKKGYGEAFF
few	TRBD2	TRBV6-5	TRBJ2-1	TGTGCCACAGGACTAGCAGGTGATGAGCAGTTCTTC	CATGLAGDEQFF
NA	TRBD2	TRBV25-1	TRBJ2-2	TGTGCCAGCAGTGCCCCGGGACTAGCGAACACCGGGGAGCTGTTTTTT	CASSAPGLANTGELFF
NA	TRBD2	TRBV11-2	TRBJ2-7	TGTGCCAGCAGCCCCCTTGGGGGGGGAGCCTACGAGCAGTACTTC	CASSPLGGGAYEQYF
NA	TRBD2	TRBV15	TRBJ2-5	TGTGCCACCAGCAGTTTCCTCGGGCTAGCGGGAGAGACCCAGTACTTC	CATSSFLGLAGETQYF
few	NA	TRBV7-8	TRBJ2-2	TGTGCCAGCAGCTTATACAGCACCGGGGAGCTGTTTTTT	CASSLYSTGELFF
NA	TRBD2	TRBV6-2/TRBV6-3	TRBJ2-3	TGTGCCAGCACCTACAGGCCAGCGGGGGACACAGATACGCAGTATTTT	CASTYRPAGDTDTQYF
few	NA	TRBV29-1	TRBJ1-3	TGCAGCGCTATCCTGACCGAACTTGGGACTGGAAACACCATATATTTT	CSAILTELGTGNTIYF
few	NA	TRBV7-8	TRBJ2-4	TGTGCCAGCAGCTTAGGCCCTGGACAGAGAAACATTCAGTACTTC	CASSLGPGQRNIQYF
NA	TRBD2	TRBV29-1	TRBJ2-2	TGCAGCGTTGATGGGTTTAGCGGGGGAAACACCGGGGAGCTGTTTTTT	CSVDGFSGGNTGELFF
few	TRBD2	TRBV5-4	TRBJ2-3	TGTGCCAGCAGCTCCCGTGCAGCGGGGGGACCCCGCCCGGGCACAGATACGCAGTATTTT	CASSSRAAGGPRPGTDTQYF
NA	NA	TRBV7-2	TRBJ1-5	TGTGCCAGCAGCTTAGCGGACAGTTTTCAGCCCCAGCATTTT	CASSLADSFQPQHF
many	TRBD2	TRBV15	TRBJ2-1	TGTGCCACCAGCAGAGAGGGAAGTACTAGCGGGAGAAATGAGCAGTTCTTC	CATSREGSTSGRNEQFF
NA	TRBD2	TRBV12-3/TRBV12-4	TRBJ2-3	TGTGCCAGCACCCCGGGACTAGCGTCGGATACGCAGTATTTT	CASTPGLASDTQYF
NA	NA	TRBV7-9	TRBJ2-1	TGTGCCAGCAGCCAACTGGCGTCCACTTACAATGAGCAGTTCTTC	CASSQLASTYNEQFF
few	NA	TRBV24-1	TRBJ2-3	TGTGCCACCTCTCCTCCAGGGGCAGATACGCAGTATTTT	CATSPPGADTQYF
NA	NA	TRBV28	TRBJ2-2	TGTGCCAGCAGTTTATTGGGACGGGGGACCGGGGAGCTGTTTTTT	CASSLLGRGTGELFF
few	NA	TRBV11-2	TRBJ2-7	TGTGCCAGCAGCTTAGATCAGACCTACGAGCAGTACTTC	CASSLDQTYEQYF
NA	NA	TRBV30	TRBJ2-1	TGTGCCTGGAGTGTGCTATCGTCCTACAATGAGCAGTTCTTC	CAWSVLSSYNEQFF
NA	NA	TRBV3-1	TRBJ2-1	TGTGCCAGCAGCCAAGTAAGTAACGATGAGCAGTTCTTC	CASSQVSNDEQFF
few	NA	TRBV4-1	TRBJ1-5	TGCGCCAGCAGCCCGGGAAAAAATCAGCCCCAGCATTTT	CASSPGKNQPQHF
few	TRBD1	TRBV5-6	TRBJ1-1	TGTGCCAGCAGCCGTCAAACGACAGGGCGCACTGAAGCTTTCTTT	CASSRQTTGRTEAFF
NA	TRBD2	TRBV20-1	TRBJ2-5	TGCAGTGCATTCCCCGGGACTAGCGGGAGTGGGGGGTACCAAGAGACCCAGTACTTC	CSAFPGTSGSGGYQETQYF
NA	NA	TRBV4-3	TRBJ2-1	TGCGCCAGCAGCCCCCGACCGGACAGCTACAATGAGCAGTTCTTC	CASSPRPDSYNEQFF
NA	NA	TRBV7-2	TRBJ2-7	TGTGCCAGCAGCTTAGGGGGGCGAGGGAACTACGAGCAGTACTTC	CASSLGGRGNYEQYF
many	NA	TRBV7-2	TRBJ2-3	TGTGCCAGCAGTTTAGTCCGCACAGATACGCAGTATTTT	CASSLVRTDTQYF
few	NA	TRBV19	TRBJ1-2	TGTGCCAGTACACGCGGGGCACGCGTGTTTGGCTACACCTTC	CASTRGARVFGYTF
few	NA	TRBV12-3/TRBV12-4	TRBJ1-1	TGTGCCAGCATCGGCGCAGGGAGATTGGCTTTCTTT	CASIGAGRLAFF
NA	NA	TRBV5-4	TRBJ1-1	TGTGCCAGCAGCTGGGAGAGCACTGAAGCTTTCTTT	CASSWESTEAFF
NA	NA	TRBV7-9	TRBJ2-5	TGTGCCAGCAGCTTGGCTGGAGCAAGGCAGACCCAGTACTTC	CASSLAGARQTQYF
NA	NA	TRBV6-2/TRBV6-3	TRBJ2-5	TGTGCCAGCAGACTGAGGGAGACCCAGTACTTC	CASRLRETQYF
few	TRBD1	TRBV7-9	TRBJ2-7	TGTGCCAGCAGCTTCGGGGACAGGAAAACCTACGAGCAGTACTTC	CASSFGDRKTYEQYF
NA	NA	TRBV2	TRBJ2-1	TGTGCCAGCAGAGACTCCGGTGGGGTCTACAATGAGCAGTTCTTC	CASRDSGGVYNEQFF
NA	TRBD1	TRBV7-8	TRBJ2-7	TGTGCCAGCAGCCCCAAGGGACAGGGTTACTACTACGAGCAGTACTTC	CASSPKGQGYYYEQYF
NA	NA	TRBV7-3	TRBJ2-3	TGTGCCAGCAGCTTAACGGGTTGGGGGGGGCGAACAGATACGCAGTATTTT	CASSLTGWGGRTDTQYF
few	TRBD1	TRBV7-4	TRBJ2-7	TGTGCCAGCAGCCGTCGGACAGGGCGCTACGAGCAGTACTTC	CASSRRTGRYEQYF
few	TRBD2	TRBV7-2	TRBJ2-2	TGTGCCAGCAGGCAGAATCTAGCGGGAGGGTCCACCGGGGAGCTGTTTTTT	CASRQNLAGGSTGELFF
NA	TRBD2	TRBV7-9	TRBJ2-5	TGTGCCAGCAGCTTACAGCTTTCAGCGGGAGGTTTCGGGACCCAGTACTTC	CASSLQLSAGGFGTQYF
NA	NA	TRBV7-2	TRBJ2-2	TGTGCCAGCGTAGGGTGGGCAGGGTCGGCCGGGGAGCTGTTTTTT	CASVGWAGSAGELFF
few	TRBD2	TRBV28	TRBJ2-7	TGTGCCAGCATACCTAGCGGGACCTCCTACGAGCAGTACTTC	CASIPSGTSYEQYF
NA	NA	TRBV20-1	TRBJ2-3	TGCAGTGCTAGAGATCTTGGGGTTGGGACAGATACGCAGTATTTT	CSARDLGVGTDTQYF
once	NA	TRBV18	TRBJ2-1	TGTGCCAGCTCCCCCAGAGGGGTCCCCGCCAATGAGCAGTTCTTC	CASSPRGVPANEQFF